This TCR beta chain originates from a study of T cells in tuberculosis. This CDR3 comprises 19 residues. The trim removed 5 bases at V and 0 bases at J, leaving 10 bases unmatched. TCR-alpha and TCR-beta chains were sequenced unpaired. The data were produced by immunoSEQ multiplex PCR, yet TCRdb's version contains in-frame clones alone and is incomplete. The sample has 55,000 to 65,000 clones; 81% are singletons. Sorting used thawed, overnight-rested PBMC stained with anti-CD3, a viability dye and GMM-loaded CD1B tetramer. The lipid loaded on the CD1B tetramers was C32 glucose monomycolate from Rhodococcus equi. Before cryopreservation, the sorted PBMC lost their CD14-expressing monocytes.

The chain uses TRBV23-1 and TRBJ1-6, with 10 bases fitting TRBD1. TRBV23-1 is an open reading frame whose function is uncertain. Material: CD1b-GMM tetramer-negative cells sorted from PBMCs. The origin of this receptor is an adult woman with latent tuberculosis. The CDR3 protein is CASSTPGQGTSSYNSPLHF. As DNA, the CDR3 is TGCGCCAGCAGTACCCCGGGACAGGGGACGAGCTCCTATAATTCACCCCTCCACTTT.